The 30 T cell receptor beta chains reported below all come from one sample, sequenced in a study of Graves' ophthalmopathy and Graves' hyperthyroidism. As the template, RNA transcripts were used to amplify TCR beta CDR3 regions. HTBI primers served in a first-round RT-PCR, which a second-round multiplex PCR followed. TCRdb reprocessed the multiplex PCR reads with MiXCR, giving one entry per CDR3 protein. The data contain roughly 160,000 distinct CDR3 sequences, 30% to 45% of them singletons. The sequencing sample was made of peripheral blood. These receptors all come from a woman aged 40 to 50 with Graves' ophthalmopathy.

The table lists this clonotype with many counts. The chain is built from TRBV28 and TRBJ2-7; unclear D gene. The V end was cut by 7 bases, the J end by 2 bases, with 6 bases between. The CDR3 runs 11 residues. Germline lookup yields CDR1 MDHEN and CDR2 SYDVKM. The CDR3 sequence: CASTSTYEQYF. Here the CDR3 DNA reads TGTGCCAGCACCAGCACCTACGAGCAGTACTTC.

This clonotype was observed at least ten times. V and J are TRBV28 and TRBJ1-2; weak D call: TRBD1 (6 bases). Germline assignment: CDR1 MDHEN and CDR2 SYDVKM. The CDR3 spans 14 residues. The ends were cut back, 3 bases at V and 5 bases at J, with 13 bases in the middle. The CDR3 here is CASSFGGPSYGYTF. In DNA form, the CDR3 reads TGTGCCAGCAGTTTCGGGGGCCCGTCTTATGGCTACACCTTC.

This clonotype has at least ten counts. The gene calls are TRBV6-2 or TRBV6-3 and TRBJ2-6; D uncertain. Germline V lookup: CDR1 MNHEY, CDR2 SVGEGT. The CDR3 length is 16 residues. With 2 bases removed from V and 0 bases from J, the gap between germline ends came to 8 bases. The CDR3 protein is CASSYGRYSGANVLTF. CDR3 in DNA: TGTGCCAGCAGTTACGGACGGTACTCTGGGGCCAACGTCCTGACTTTC.

CDR3 sequence (DNA): TGTGCCACCAGTGATTTCGGGAGGGACACCGGGGAGCTGTTTTTT. This gives the protein CATSDFGRDTGELFF. The J gene is TRBJ2-2, the V gene TRBV24-1, with 8 bases fitting TRBD2. The ends lost 1 base at V and 3 bases at J; junction bases unmatched: 0. CDR1 and CDR2 (germline): KGHDR, SFDVKD. The CDR3 sequence is 15 residues long.

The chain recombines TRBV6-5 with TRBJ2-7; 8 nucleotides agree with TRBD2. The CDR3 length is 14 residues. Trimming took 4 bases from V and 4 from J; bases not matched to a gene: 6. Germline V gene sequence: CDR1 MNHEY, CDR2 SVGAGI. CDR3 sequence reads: CASSFSASGYEQYF. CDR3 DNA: TGTGCCAGCAGTTTCTCGGCTAGCGGGTACGAGCAGTACTTC.

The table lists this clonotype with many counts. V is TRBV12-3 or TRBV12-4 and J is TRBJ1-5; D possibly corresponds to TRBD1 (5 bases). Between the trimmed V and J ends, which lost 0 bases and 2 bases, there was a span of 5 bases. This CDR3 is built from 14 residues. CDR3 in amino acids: CASSLARGNQPQHF. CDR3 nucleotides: TGTGCCAGCAGTTTAGCCAGGGGCAATCAGCCCCAGCATTTT.

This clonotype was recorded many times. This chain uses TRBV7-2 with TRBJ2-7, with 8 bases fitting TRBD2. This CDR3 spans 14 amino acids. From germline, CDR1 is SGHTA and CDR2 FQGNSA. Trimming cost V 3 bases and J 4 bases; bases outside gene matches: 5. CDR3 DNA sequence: TGTGCCAGCAGCTTTGGGCCTAGCGGGTACGAGCAGTACTTC. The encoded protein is CASSFGPSGYEQYF.

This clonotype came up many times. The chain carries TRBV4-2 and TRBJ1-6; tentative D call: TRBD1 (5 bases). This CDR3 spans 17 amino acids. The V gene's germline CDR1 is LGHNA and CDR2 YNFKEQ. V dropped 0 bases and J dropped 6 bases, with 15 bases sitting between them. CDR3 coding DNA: TGTGCCAGCAGCCAAGATTCCCAGGGCCCGATTAATTCACCCCTCCACTTT. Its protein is CASSQDSQGPINSPLHF.

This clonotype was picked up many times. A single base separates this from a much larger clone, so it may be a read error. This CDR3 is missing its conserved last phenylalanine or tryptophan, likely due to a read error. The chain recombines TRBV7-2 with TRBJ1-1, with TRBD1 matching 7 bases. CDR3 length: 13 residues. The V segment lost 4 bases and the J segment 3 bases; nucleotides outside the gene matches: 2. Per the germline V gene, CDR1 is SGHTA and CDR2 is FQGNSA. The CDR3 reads CASSSGTDTEAFS. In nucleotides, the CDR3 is TGTGCCAGCAGCTCAGGGACAGACACTGAAGCTTTCTCT.

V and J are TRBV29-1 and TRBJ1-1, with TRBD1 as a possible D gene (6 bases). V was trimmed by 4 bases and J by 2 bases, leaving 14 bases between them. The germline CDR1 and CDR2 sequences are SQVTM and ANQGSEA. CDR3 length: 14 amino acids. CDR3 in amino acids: CSVATGRSNTEAFF. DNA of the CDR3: TGCAGCGTTGCTACAGGGAGAAGCAACACTGAAGCTTTCTTT. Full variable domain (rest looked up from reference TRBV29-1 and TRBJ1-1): SAVISQKPSRDICQRGTSLTIQCQVDSQVTMMFWYRQQPGQSLTLIATANQGSEATYESGFVIDKFPISRPNLTFSTLTVSNMSPEDSSIYLCSVATGRSNTEAFFGQGTRLTVV.

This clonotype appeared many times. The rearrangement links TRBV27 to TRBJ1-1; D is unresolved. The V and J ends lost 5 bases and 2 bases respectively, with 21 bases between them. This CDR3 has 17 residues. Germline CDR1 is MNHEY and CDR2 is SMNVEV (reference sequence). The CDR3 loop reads CASSPLGYSMGNTEAFF. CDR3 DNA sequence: TGTGCCAGCAGTCCTCTGGGCTACAGTATGGGAAACACTGAAGCTTTCTTT.

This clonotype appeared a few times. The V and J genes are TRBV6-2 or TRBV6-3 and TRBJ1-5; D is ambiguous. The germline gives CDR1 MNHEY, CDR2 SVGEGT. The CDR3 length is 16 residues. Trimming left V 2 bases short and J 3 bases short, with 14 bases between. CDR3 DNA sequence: TGTGCCAGCAGTTACGTGGCGGGGAACATCAATCAGCCCCAGCATTTT. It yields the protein CASSYVAGNINQPQHF.

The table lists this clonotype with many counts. The CDR3 region has the DNA TGTGCCAGCAGTTACCCAGCGGGGGGGGGGTCGGAGACCCAGTACTTC. Amino acids: CASSYPAGGGSETQYF. The chain has TRBV6-2 or TRBV6-3 and TRBJ2-5; 10 bases agree with TRBD2. CDR1 is MNHEY, CDR2 SVGEGT, per germline. The CDR3 contains 16 residues. Losses at the gene ends were 2 bases for V and 5 bases for J; bases not matched to a gene: 8.

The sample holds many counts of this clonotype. In DNA form, the CDR3 reads TGTGCCAGCAGGGAGGGGGTGATGAACACTGAAGCTTTCTTT. As protein: CASREGVMNTEAFF. The chain combines TRBV12-3 or TRBV12-4 with TRBJ1-1, with D possibly matching TRBD1 (6 bases). Trimming pared 6 bases from V and 0 bases from J, leaving 11 bases between. The CDR3 spans 14 residues.

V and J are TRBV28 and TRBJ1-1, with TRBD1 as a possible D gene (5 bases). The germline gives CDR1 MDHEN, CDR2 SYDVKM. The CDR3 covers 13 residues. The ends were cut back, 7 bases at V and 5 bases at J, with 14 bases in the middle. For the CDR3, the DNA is TGTGCCAGCAACCAGGGTATGGATACTGAAGCTTTCTTT. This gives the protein CASNQGMDTEAFF.

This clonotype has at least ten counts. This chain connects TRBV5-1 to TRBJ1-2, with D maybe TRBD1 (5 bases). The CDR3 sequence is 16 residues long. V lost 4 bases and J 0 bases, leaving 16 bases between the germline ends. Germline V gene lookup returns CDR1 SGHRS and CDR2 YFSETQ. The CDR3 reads CASSPGMDTANYGYTF. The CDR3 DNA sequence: TGCGCCAGCAGCCCTGGAATGGACACAGCTAACTATGGCTACACCTTC.

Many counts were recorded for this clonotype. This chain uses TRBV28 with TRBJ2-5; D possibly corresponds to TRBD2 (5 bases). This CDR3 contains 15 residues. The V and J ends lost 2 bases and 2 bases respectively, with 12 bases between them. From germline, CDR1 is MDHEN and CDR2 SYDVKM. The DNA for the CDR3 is TGTGCCAGCAGTTTACTGTCGAGCGGACAAGAGACCCAGTACTTC. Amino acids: CASSLLSSGQETQYF.

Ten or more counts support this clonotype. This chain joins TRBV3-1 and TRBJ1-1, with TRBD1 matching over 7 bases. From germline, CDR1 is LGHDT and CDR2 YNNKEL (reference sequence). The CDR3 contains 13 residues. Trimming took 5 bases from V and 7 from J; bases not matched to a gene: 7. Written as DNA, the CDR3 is TGTGCCAGCAGCATAGAAGACAGGGTTGAAGCTTTCTTT. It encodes CASSIEDRVEAFF.

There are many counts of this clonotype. The CDR3 spells CASSSQTGTGGYTF. In nucleotides, the CDR3 is TGTGCCAGCAGCTCCCAGACAGGGACAGGTGGCTACACCTTC. The V and J genes are TRBV11-2 and TRBJ1-2; TRBD1 matches at 8 bases. This CDR3 spans 14 amino acids. The junction had 8 bases not matched to a gene; V was cut back by 4 bases and J by 7 bases. Per germline, CDR1 SGHAT and CDR2 FQNNGV.

The DNA for the CDR3 is TGTGCCAGCAGCTCCTTCAGGATGATCGGCCAAGAGACCCAGTACTTC. It is translated as CASSSFRMIGQETQYF. The chain joins TRBV7-9 to TRBJ2-5; D ambiguous. Trimming took off 4 bases at V and 1 base at J, with 16 bases between the two ends. CDR3 length equals 16 residues. Germline V gene sequence: CDR1 SEHNR, CDR2 FQNEAQ (reference sequence).

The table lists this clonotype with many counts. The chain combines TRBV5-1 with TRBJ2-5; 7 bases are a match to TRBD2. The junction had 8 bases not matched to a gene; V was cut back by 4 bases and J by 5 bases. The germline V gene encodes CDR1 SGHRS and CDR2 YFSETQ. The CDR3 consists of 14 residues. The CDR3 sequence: CASSVTGGRETQYF. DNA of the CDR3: TGCGCCAGCAGCGTCACGGGGGGTCGGGAGACCCAGTACTTC.

DNA for the CDR3: TGCGCCAGCACGGCTAGCGGGAGGGCCGGAGAGACCCAGTACTTC. Residues: CASTASGRAGETQYF. The chain is built from TRBV4-3 and TRBJ2-5; TRBD2 matches at 12 bases. V was pared by 7 bases and J by 4 bases, with 7 bases of the junction left unmatched. Germline CDR1 reads LGHNA; CDR2 reads YSLEER. The CDR3 is 15 residues long.

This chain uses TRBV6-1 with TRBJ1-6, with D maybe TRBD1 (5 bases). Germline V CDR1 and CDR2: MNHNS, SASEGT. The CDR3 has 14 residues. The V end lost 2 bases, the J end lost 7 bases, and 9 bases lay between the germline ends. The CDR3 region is CASSEFDRNSPLHF. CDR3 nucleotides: TGTGCCAGCAGTGAATTTGACAGAAATTCACCCCTCCACTTT.

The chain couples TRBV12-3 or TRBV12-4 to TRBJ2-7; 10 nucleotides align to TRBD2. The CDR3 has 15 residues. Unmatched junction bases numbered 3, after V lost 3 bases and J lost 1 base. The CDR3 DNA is TGTGCCAGCAGTTTTCAACTAGCGGGGTCCTACGAGCAGTACTTC. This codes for CASSFQLAGSYEQYF.

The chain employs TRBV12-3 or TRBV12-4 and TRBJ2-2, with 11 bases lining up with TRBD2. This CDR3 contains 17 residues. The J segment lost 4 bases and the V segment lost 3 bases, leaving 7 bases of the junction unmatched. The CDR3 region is CASSFTSGSRSTGELFF. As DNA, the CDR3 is TGTGCCAGCAGTTTCACTAGCGGGAGTCGTAGCACCGGGGAGCTGTTTTTT.

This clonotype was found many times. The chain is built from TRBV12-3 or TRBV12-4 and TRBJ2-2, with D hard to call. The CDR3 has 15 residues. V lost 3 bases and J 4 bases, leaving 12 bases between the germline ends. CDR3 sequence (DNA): TGTGCCAGCAGTTTTTTTGGCATCGGCACCGGGGAGCTGTTTTTT. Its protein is CASSFFGIGTGELFF.

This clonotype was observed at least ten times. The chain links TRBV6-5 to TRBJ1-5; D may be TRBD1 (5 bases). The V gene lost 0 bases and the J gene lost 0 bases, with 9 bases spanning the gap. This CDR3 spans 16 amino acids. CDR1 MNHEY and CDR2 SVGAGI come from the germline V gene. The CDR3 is CASSYSGGRSNQPQHF. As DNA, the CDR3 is TGTGCCAGCAGTTACTCCGGGGGACGTAGCAATCAGCCCCAGCATTTT.

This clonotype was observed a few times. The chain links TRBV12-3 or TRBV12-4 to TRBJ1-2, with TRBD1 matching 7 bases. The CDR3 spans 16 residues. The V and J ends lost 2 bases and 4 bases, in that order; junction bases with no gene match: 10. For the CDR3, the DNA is TGTGCCAGCAGTTTATCGTGGGACAGAGGGCCCTATGGCTACACCTTC. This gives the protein CASSLSWDRGPYGYTF.

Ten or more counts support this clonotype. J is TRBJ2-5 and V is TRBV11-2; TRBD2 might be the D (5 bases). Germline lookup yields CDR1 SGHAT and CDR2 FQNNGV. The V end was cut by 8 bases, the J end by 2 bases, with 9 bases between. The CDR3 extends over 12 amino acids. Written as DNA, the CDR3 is TGTGCCAGCGGACTCCAGCAAGAGACCCAGTACTTC. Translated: CASGLQQETQYF.

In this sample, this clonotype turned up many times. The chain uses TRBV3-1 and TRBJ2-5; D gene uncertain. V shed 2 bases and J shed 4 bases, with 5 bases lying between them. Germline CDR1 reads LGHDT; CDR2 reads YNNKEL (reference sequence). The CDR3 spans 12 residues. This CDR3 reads CASSQTAETQYF. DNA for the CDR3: TGTGCCAGCAGCCAAACCGCAGAGACCCAGTACTTC.